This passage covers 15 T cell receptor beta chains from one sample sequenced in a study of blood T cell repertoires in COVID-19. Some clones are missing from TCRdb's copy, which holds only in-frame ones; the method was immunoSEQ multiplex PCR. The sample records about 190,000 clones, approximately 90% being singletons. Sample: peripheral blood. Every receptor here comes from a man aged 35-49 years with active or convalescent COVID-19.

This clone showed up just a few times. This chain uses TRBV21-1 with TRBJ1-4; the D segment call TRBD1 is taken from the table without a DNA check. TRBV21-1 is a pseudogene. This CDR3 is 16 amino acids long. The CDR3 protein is CASSKSARGRNEKLFF. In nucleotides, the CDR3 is TGTGCCAGCAGCAAATCCGCTAGGGGTAGGAACGAAAAACTGTTTTTT.

The DNA of the CDR3 is TGTGCCAGCAGTTCACCCGGGGGATTCTCTACAGATACGCAGTATTTT. Translation: CASSSPGGFSTDTQYF. This rearrangement joins TRBV28 to TRBJ2-3, with D possibly TRBD2 on 6 matching bases. The CDR3 consists of 16 residues. V was shortened by 4 bases and J by 3 bases, with 17 bases between the two germline ends. Germline assignment: CDR1 MDHEN and CDR2 SYDVKM.

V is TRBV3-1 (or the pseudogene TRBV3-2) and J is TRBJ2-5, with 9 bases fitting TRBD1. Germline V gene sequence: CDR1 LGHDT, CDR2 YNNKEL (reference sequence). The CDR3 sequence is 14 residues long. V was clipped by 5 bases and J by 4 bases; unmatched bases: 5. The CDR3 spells CASSYRGRSETQYF. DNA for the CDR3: TGTGCCAGCAGCTACAGGGGGCGCTCAGAGACCCAGTACTTC.

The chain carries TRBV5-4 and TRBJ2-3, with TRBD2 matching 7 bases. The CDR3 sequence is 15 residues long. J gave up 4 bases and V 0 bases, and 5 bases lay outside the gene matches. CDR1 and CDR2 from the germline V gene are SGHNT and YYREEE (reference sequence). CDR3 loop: CASSLAGGGPDTQYF. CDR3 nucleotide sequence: TGTGCCAGCAGCTTGGCGGGAGGAGGTCCAGATACGCAGTATTTT. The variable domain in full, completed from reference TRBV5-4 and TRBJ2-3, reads ETGVTQSPTHLIKTRGQQVTLRCSSQSGHNTVSWYQQALGQGPQFIFQYYREEENGRGNFPPRFSGLQFPNYSSELNVNALELDDSALYLCASSLAGGGPDTQYFGPGTRLTVL.

CDR3 sequence: CSVWRRGGPEAFF. The CDR3 DNA is TGCAGCGTGTGGAGGAGGGGGGGGCCTGAAGCTTTCTTT. This chain connects TRBV29-1 to TRBJ1-1, with D possibly TRBD1 on 6 matching bases. This CDR3 comprises 13 residues. The V end lost 6 bases, the J end lost 6 bases, and 17 bases lay between the germline ends. From germline, CDR1 is SQVTM and CDR2 ANQGSEA.

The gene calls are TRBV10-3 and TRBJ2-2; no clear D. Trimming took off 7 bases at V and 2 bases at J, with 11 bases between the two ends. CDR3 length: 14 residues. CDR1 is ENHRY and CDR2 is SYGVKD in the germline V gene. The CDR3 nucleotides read TGTGCCATCAAGTCAGATATAAACACCGGGGAGCTGTTTTTT. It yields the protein CAIKSDINTGELFF.

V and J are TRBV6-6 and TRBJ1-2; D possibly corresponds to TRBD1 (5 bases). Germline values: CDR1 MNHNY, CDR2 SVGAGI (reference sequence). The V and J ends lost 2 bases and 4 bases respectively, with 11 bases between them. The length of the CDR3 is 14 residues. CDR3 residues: CASSYAGLGYGYTF. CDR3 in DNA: TGTGCCAGCAGTTACGCGGGACTCGGCTATGGCTACACCTTC.

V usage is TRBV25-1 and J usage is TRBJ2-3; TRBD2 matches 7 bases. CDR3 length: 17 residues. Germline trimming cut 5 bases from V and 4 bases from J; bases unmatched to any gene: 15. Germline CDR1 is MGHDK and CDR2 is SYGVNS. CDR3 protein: CASSPRTMAGESDTQYF. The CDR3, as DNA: TGTGCCAGCAGTCCCAGGACTATGGCGGGAGAATCAGATACGCAGTATTTT.

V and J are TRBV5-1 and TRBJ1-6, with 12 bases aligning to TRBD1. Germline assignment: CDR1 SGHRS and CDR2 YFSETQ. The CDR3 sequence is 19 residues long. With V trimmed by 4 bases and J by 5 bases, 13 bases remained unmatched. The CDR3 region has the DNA TGCGCCAGCAGCCAAGTAGCCACCGGGACAGGGGGCCATAATTCACCCCTCCACTTT. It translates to CASSQVATGTGGHNSPLHF.

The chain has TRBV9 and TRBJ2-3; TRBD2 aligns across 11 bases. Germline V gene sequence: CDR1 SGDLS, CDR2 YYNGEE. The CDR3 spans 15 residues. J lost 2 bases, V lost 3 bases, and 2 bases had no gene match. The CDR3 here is CASSGTSGYTDTQYF. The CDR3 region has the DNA TGTGCCAGCAGCGGGACTAGCGGGTACACAGATACGCAGTATTTT.

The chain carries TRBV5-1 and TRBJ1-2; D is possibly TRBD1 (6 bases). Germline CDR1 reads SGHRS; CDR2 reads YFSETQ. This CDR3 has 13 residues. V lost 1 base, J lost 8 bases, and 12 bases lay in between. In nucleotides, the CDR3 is TGCGCCAGCAGCTTGACCGGGACAAGCGGCTACACCTTC. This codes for CASSLTGTSGYTF.

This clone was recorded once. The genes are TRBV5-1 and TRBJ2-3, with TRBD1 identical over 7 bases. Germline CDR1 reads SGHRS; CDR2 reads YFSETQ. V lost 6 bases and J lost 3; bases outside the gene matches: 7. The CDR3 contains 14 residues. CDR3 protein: CASKGQLGTDTQYF. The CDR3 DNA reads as TGCGCCAGCAAGGGACAGCTCGGGACAGATACGCAGTATTTT.

CDR3 region: CASSLGGQGAGGELFF. The CDR3 bases are TGTGCCAGCAGTTTAGGTGGACAGGGGGCTGGCGGGGAGCTGTTTTTT. The chain joins TRBV27 to TRBJ2-2, with 11 bases lining up with TRBD1. Germline V gene lookup returns CDR1 MNHEY and CDR2 SMNVEV (reference sequence). Trimming took 2 bases from V and 7 from J; bases not matched to a gene: 6. The CDR3 is 16 amino acids.

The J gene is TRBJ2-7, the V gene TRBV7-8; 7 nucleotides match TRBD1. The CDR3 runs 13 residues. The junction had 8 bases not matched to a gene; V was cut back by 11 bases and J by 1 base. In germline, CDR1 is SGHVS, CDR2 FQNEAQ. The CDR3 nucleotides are TGTGCCTCCACCGGGACAGAGTCCTACGAGCAGTACTTC. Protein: CASTGTESYEQYF.

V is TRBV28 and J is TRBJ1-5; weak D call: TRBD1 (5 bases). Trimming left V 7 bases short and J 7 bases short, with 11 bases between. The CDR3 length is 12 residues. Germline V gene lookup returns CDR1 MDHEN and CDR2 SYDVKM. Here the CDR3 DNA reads TGTGCCAGCACGCAGGGTGTACAGCCCCAGCATTTT. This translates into CASTQGVQPQHF.